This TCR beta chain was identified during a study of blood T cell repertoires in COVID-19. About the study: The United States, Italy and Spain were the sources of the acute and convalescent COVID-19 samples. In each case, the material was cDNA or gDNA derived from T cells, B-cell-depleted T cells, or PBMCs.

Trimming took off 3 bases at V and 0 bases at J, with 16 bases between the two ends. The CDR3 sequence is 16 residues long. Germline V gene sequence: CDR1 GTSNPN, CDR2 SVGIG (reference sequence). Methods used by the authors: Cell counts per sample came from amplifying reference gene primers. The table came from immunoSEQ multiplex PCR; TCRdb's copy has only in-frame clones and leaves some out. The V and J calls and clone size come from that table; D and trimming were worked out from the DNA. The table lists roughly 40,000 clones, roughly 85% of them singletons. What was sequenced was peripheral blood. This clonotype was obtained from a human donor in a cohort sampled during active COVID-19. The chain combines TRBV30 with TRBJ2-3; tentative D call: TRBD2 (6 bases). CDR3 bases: TGTGCCTGGAGAAGTTACCCTCGGGGGAGCACAGATACGCAGTATTTT. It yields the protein CAWRSYPRGSTDTQYF.